This T cell receptor beta chain was profiled in a study of cytomegalovirus exposure and HLA in healthy donors (TCRdb year 2017). As for the study more broadly: An earlier analysis of about 530 of the donors reported approximately 280 Gb of sequence data and around 100 million unique TCR beta sequences obtained from about 179 million T cells. The genetic ancestry cluster associated with self-reported Caucasian donors included roughly four fifths of the 398 genotyped donors. Typing coverage differed by locus: A, B, C, DRB1 and DQB1 were typed in roughly 620-630 donors, DQA1 in about 560, DPA1 in approximately 600, and DPB1 in 472. Every discovery cohort repertoire had been produced on one sequencing platform. Approximately 300 gigabases of sequencing data and 70 million to 95 million unique TCR sequences made up an early release that covered about 640 HLA-typed donors. In the later analysis, no new phenotypic data were used to find candidate immune exposures; instead, reliance was placed on TCR beta sequences and their occurrence across donors. A later analysis re-analyzed previously published TCR beta repertoires from roughly 690 donors and added high-resolution HLA genotyping to study TCR occurrence patterns. A later genetic analysis used genome-wide SNP genotypes for 398 of the 666 donors, treating that subset as a discovery cohort. The study was designed to test whether signatures of past pathogen exposure could be identified by cataloging public T cell receptors. An earlier analysis of fewer than 750 of the donors used high-throughput TCR beta sequencing to judge whether each TCR beta V gene segment behaved as functional or pseudogenic. On average, 235,054 unique TCR beta nucleotide sequences were sequenced per donor among a few hundred genotyped donors of the cohort, with 15% to 20% of those sequences being non-productive. Both class I and class II loci were covered by HLA typing, at four-digit resolution. Donor age, sex, ethnicity and CMV serostatus were compiled together with the repertoire data. Besides the first cohort of approximately 670 subjects, a separate validation cohort made up of around 120 different subjects was used. Four to six DR-DQ haplotypes were handled as single units for association and clustering, since linkage in the cohort was strong. The study used immunosequencing to profile the T cell repertoires of approximately 630 subjects and linked those repertoires to cytomegalovirus serostatus. The study combined high-throughput TCR immunosequencing, statistical association of individual TCRs with disease status, and machine learning to predict cytomegalovirus infection status.

The cohort comprised some 700 healthy bone marrow donors. Cohort members were all nominally healthy when sampled, although unrecorded immune exposures were likely present. The donor tested CMV seronegative, placing the donor among the 300 to 400 seronegative members of the cohort. Each donor provided a peripheral blood sample, and peripheral blood mononuclear cells were used for TCR beta sequencing. Genomic DNA extraction from the blood cell samples was performed with the Qiagen DNeasy Blood Extraction Kit. The full study reports these points: Sequencing depth was assumed to be roughly uniform across donors in the presence/absence analyses, though that assumption may not hold. A group of highly shared sequence variants was considered likely to be a technical artifact of the sequencing pipeline. Broadly in line with IMGT annotations, most TCR beta V segments showed up in productive rearrangements about 90% or about 30% of the time in an earlier analysis of approximately 640 of the donors. The authors suggested that the approach could potentially be generalized to other disease states and immunological phenotypes. Most TCR sequences were seen in very few donors, while some public TCRs were found in many individuals. Strong co-occurrence of HLA alleles, especially DR and DQ, made assigning TCR associations to individual alleles difficult. In a later analysis, TCR association rates were found to vary across HLA loci, with the most associated TCRs seen for DRB1 alleles and the fewest for HLA-C alleles. Specific HLA alleles were associated with 15,000 to 20,000 TCR beta sequences at a false discovery rate of 0.05 in a later analysis. V-gene and J-gene trimming of TCR beta chains was associated with a missense DCLRE1C variant in a later genetic analysis, and the association was replicated in an independent cohort. Correlated functional status among segregating V segments might reflect linkage disequilibrium, but an unknown experimental factor could not be ruled out. Because HLA typing was missing for some donors at each locus, association tests included only the typed subset. The classifier was reported to diagnose cytomegalovirus status with high specificity and sensitivity in both the original and validation cohorts. Because the 87-base-pair reads could not distinguish some IMGT-functional V segments, including TRBV6-2 and TRBV6-3, those segments were excluded. In a later genetic analysis, fewer N-insertions in productive TCRs were reported among donors in an Asian-associated ancestry cluster than the approximately 670-donor mean. A further reported finding was that TCR beta sequences accurately predicted the HLA-A and HLA-B alleles for most subjects in the first cohort. Some 15 rarely observed V segments, including chromosome 9 orphons, were excluded from the earlier analysis of 550 to 700 of the donors because counts were too low. The only immune exposure information available for the cohort was CMV serostatus. A total of fewer than 200 TCR beta chains were listed by the study as associated with cytomegalovirus. In vitro tests confirmed that a few of the cytomegalovirus-associated TCR beta chains recognize cytomegalovirus antigens. A later analysis reported that several top co-occurrence clusters appeared linked to parvovirus B19, influenza, CMV and Epstein-Barr virus. In a later analysis, most CMV-associated TCR beta chains were found to appear HLA-restricted, with HLA associations seemingly driven largely by CMV exposure. In a later analysis, HLA-associated TCR beta chains showed more clonal expansion and lower generation probabilities than non-associated chains that were equally common. This cohort had only TCR beta chains sequenced, and the lack of alpha or paired-chain data limited which features could be detected.

Receptors were amplified or captured by the immunoSEQ multiplex PCR assay. For the multiplex PCR, a mixture combining 60 forward primers for TCR Vbeta segments and 13 reverse primers for TCR Jbeta segments was used. The CDR3 region of rearranged TCR beta genes was amplified from genomic DNA by a multiplex PCR assay. The amplified TCR beta libraries were sequenced on the Illumina HiSeq System as 87-base-pair reads. The published analysis was carried out like this. A later analysis tallied 80 million to 95 million unique TCR beta chains across the 666 repertoires, and approximately 12 million of those chains were shared by two or more donors. To remove PCR and sequencing errors, raw reads were error-corrected and collapsed into unique sequences using a nearest-neighbor algorithm that merged closely related sequences. To assign V, D and J gene segments, CDR3 sequences were aligned to IMGT reference sequences. For a sequence to be retained, a match of at least six nucleotides was required to both a V gene segment and a J gene segment. Rearrangements were classified as productive when the CDR3 lacked stop codons and remained in frame with V and J, and all other rearrangements were classified as non-productive. CDR3 was defined by IMGT convention, running from the second conserved V-encoded cysteine to the conserved J-encoded phenylalanine. In an earlier analysis of roughly 580 of the donors, sequences lacking an unambiguous match to a single V gene segment were excluded. In an earlier analysis of some 590 of the donors, a V segment was called functional when productive rearrangements were above 56.7%, and segregating when the standard deviation between donors exceeded 5%. A statistical classification framework was built to diagnose cytomegalovirus status from the catalog of TCR beta chain sequences. In a later analysis, TCR nucleotide sequences were compared against IMGT/GENE-DB human TR gene sequences so that V and J genes could be assigned. Using the TCRdist pipeline, a later analysis assigned CDR3 sequences along with most-parsimonious VDJ recombination scenarios. A later analysis defined each TCR beta chain by its CDR3 amino acid sequence plus V-gene family, and excluded reads lacking a unique V-gene family. In a later analysis, fewer than 600 highly shared, low-generation-probability nucleotide sequences were removed to address suspected cross-contamination and a sequencing artifact. In a later analysis, a clonal expansion index for each public chain was calculated from normalized within-repertoire ranks of inferred template counts. In a later analysis, generation probabilities were computed with a VDJ recombination model fitted to out-of-frame rearrangements, and the resulting probabilities were checked against IGoR. A later analysis scored TCR-TCR, TCR-HLA and TCR-CMV co-occurrence with hypergeometric tests, applying a repertoire-size bias correction to TCR pairs. A later analysis estimated false discovery rates by permuting HLA or CMV assignments 20 times. In a later analysis, co-occurring TCRs were grouped using DBSCAN, and TCRdist sequence similarity was added for clustering within HLA-allele-positive subsets. Co-occurrence clustering excluded repertoires with fewer than 30,000 or more than 120,000 public chains, plus five with anomalous nucleotide sharing. TCRdb's version of the immuneACCESS table is confined to in-frame rearrangements and falls short of the full clone set. An unresolved V gene accounts for under half of the shortfall where checked; the remainder is of unknown origin. That table furnishes V, J and clone size, whereas the DNA furnished D and trimming. Recorded for this sample are about 170,000 clones; approximately 86% of them occurred a single time. The top ten clones comprise approximately 1.6% of the sample.

The germline V gene sets CDR1 to KGHSH and CDR2 to LQKENI. V is cut by 2 bases and J by 11 bases, and the space between the germline ends is 12 bases. The CDR3 contains 12 residues, cysteine and phenylalanine counted. Kept here is only the CDR3 DNA, which spans 36 bases and is read in frame from base 1. This clone was seen just once. Its specific antigen is unknown. There are no base qualities to consult, and no much larger clone falls within one base. The specimen sequenced was PBMCs. The sequence is built from TRBV18 and TRBJ1-1, with no D gene named confidently. The sequence was collected from a male donor in good health and CMV-seronegative. The DNA sequence is as follows: TGTGCCAGCTCACCAGTCACAGCCTCGGCTTTCTTT. The resulting protein is CASSPVTASAFF.